The 22 T cell receptor beta chains in this list originate from one sample, sequenced in a study of blood T cells in healthy people across ages. Combining a sample-barcoded 5' primer with a J-beta primer mix, a second PCR ran for 7 to 11 cycles. MiXCR, applied by TCRdb to the 5' RACE reads, yields one record per CDR3 protein. This table holds about 800,000 distinct CDR3 sequences, just under 25% found once. This same sample was also part of a study on T cells of mothers and their children.

Sequenced: blood. These receptors were obtained from a boy aged 5-17 years in good health.

J is TRBJ2-7 and V is TRBV12-3 or TRBV12-4, with D possibly being TRBD1 or TRBD2 (6 bases each). V lost 3 bases and J 5 bases, leaving 11 bases between the germline ends. The CDR3 length is 13 residues. CDR3 protein: CASSFGGPNEQYF. The CDR3 DNA reads as TGTGCCAGCAGTTTTGGGGGGCCCAACGAGCAGTACTTC.

This sequence joins TRBV7-8 and TRBJ2-5; a possible D gene is TRBD2 (5 bases). The CDR3 length is 18 residues. Germline CDR1 reads SGHVS; CDR2 reads FQNEAQ. The V gene lost 8 bases and the J gene lost 0 bases, with 25 bases spanning the gap. CDR3 sequence: CASSPFRVAKMYQETQYF. The CDR3 DNA is TGTGCCAGCTCTCCCTTTAGGGTAGCGAAGATGTACCAAGAGACCCAGTACTTC.

CDR3 nucleotide sequence: TGTGCCAGCAGTCCCCCTGGCGGGATACTTCATGGGACCCAGTACTTC. This gives the protein CASSPPGGILHGTQYF. This chain uses TRBV7-2 with TRBJ2-5; D may be TRBD2 (6 bases). Germline CDR1 SGHTA, CDR2 FQGNSA. The V end was cut by 6 bases, the J end by 7 bases, with 24 bases between. The CDR3 is 16 residues long.

This rearrangement joins TRBV5-6 to TRBJ1-5; D is perhaps TRBD1 (6 bases). The CDR3 totals 15 residues. Germline-derived CDR1 and CDR2 are SGHDT and YYEEEE. V was trimmed by 4 bases and J by 6 bases, leaving 17 bases between them. As DNA, the CDR3 is TGTGCCAGCAGCCACCGGGACACAGGCGGTCAGCCCCAGCATTTT. Translating it yields CASSHRDTGGQPQHF.

This clonotype came up a few times. The V gene is TRBV20-1, the J gene TRBJ2-1, with D perhaps assigned TRBD1 or TRBD2 (5 bases each). Germline lookup yields CDR1 DFQATT and CDR2 SNEGSKA (reference sequence). The CDR3 has 18 amino acids. The V end lost 5 bases, the J end lost 1 base, and 24 bases lay between the germline ends. The CDR3 bases are TGCAGTGCTGGGGTCTATCGGGACCTCGGCCGGTCCTACAATGAGCAGTTCTTC. It translates to CSAGVYRDLGRSYNEQFF.

This clonotype appeared a single time. The rearrangement links TRBV25-1 to TRBJ1-2; 7 bases fit TRBD1. The length of the CDR3 is 15 residues. Per the germline V gene, CDR1 is MGHDK and CDR2 is SYGVNS. V lost 5 bases and J lost 4; bases outside the gene matches: 10. Written as DNA, the CDR3 is TGTGCCAGCAGTCCGACAGGGAATGAAATCTATGGCTACACCTTC. Translated: CASSPTGNEIYGYTF.

In regard to this clonotype: Germline and junction disagree at one end, which may indicate a read error. The chain carries TRBV10-3 and TRBJ2-7; no clear D gene. Germline V CDR1 and CDR2: ENHRY, SYGVKD. CDR3 length: 14 amino acids. CDR3 amino acids: CAISEGDGTPRRDF. The CDR3 nucleotides read TGTGCCATCAGTGAGGGGGATGGCACGCCCCGTCGGGACTTC.

J is TRBJ2-5 and V is TRBV21-1; the D segment call TRBD2 is taken from the table without a DNA check. TRBV21-1 is a known pseudogene. This CDR3 spans 19 amino acids. The CDR3: CASSKATSGIAGDGETQYF. The CDR3 region has the DNA TGTGCCAGCAGCAAAGCCACTAGCGGGATAGCCGGAGATGGAGAAACCCAGTACTTC.

V and J are TRBV28 and TRBJ1-6; the D gene is possibly TRBD1 (6 bases). V was shortened by 7 bases and J by 7 bases, with 8 bases between the two germline ends. The CDR3 is 12 residues long. In germline, CDR1 is MDHEN, CDR2 SYDVKM. The CDR3, as DNA: TGTGCCAGCACCGGGGGCAATTCACCCCTCCACTTT. It specifies CASTGGNSPLHF. Full variable domain (rest looked up from reference TRBV28 and TRBJ1-6): DVKVTQSSRYLVKRTGEKVFLECVQDMDHENMFWYRQDPGLGLRLIYFSYDVKMKEKGDIPEGYSVSREKKERFSLILESASTNQTSMYLCASTGGNSPLHFGNGTRLTVT.

This chain uses TRBV27 with TRBJ2-7; TRBD1 matches at 10 bases. The CDR3 sequence is 15 residues long. Looked up from germline, CDR1 is MNHEY and CDR2 is SMNVEV (reference sequence). The V gene end was trimmed by 3 bases and the J gene end by 4 bases; junction bases not matched to a gene: 6. The CDR3 protein is CASSLTGGEGYEQYF. CDR3 nucleotides: TGTGCCAGCAGTTTGACAGGGGGCGAGGGGTACGAGCAGTACTTC.

This clonotype was observed a handful of times. This chain uses TRBV29-1 with TRBJ1-4, with D hard to call. Germline assignment: CDR1 SQVTM and CDR2 ANQGSEA. The CDR3 is made up of 13 amino acids. The V and J ends lost 7 bases and 4 bases respectively, with 13 bases between them. CDR3 DNA sequence: TGCAGCGCTACGACGGAGATTAATGAAAAACTGTTTTTT. Translating gives CSATTEINEKLFF.

V gene TRBV5-8 combines with J gene TRBJ2-7; maybe TRBD2 (5 bases). This CDR3 region has 15 residues. Germline V gene sequence: CDR1 SGHTS, CDR2 YDEGEE. V shed 4 bases and J shed 0 bases, with 14 bases lying between them. CDR3 amino acids: CASSREGLSSYEQYF. CDR3 DNA sequence: TGTGCCAGCAGCCGGGAAGGCCTGAGCTCCTACGAGCAGTACTTC.

This clonotype appeared a few times. The genes are TRBV20-1 and TRBJ1-5; a weak D match, TRBD1 (5 bases). The V gene's germline CDR1 is DFQATT and CDR2 SNEGSKA (reference sequence). This CDR3 has 13 residues. Deletions cut 4 bases from V and 4 bases from J, with 11 bases between. CDR3 sequence (DNA): TGCAGTGCTAAGGGGATCGTAAATCAGCCCCAGCATTTT. This translates into CSAKGIVNQPQHF.

Notes on this clonotype: Germline is not matched at one junction end, which may reflect a read error. This chain links TRBV20-1 with TRBJ2-1, with D perhaps given as TRBD1 or TRBD2 (5 bases each). Germline assignment: CDR1 DFQATT and CDR2 SNEGSKA (reference sequence). This CDR3 comprises 15 residues. CDR3 loop: CSTRSHPPDTIEQFF. The CDR3 region has the DNA TGCAGTACTAGATCCCACCCCCCGGACACGATTGAGCAGTTCTTC.

There are many counts of this clonotype. J is TRBJ2-6 and V is TRBV12-3 or TRBV12-4, with D possibly TRBD2 on 5 matching bases. The CDR3 totals 15 residues. V shed 2 bases and J shed 2 bases, with 7 bases lying between them. CDR3 sequence reads: CASSLRGTGANVLTF. CDR3 in DNA: TGTGCCAGCAGTTTACGGGGAACTGGGGCCAACGTCCTGACTTTC.

The V call is TRBV12-3 or TRBV12-4, the J call TRBJ1-2, with no clear D. The CDR3 runs 14 residues. V was clipped by 6 bases and J by 1 base, with 12 bases between them. CDR3 nucleotides: TGTGCCAGCAGAAAATCCCCCAGTAACTATGGCTACACCTTC. Its protein product is CASRKSPSNYGYTF.

Comments on this clonotype: The junction departs from the called germline gene at one end, perhaps through a read error. The V and J genes are TRBV28 and TRBJ1-4; no firm D call. CDR1 is MDHEN and CDR2 is SYDVKM in the germline V gene. The CDR3 is made up of 13 amino acids. This chain's CDR3 is CASSLAGWEKLLF. CDR3 nucleotides: TGTGCCAGCAGTTTAGCCGGTTGGGAAAAACTGCTTTTT. Based on the CDR3 plus reference TRBV28 and TRBJ1-4, the full variable domain is DVKVTQSSRYLVKRTGEKVFLECVQDMDHENMFWYRQDPGLGLRLIYFSYDVKMKEKGDIPEGYSVSREKKERFSLILESASTNQTSMYLCASSLAGWEKLLFGSGTQLSVL.

Here the CDR3 reads CASNRGPAYEQYF. CDR3 sequence (DNA): TGTGCCAGTAATCGGGGCCCAGCCTACGAGCAGTACTTC. The V and J genes are TRBV19 and TRBJ2-7; D may be TRBD1 or TRBD2 (5 bases each). Between the trimmed V and J ends, which lost 7 bases and 2 bases, there was a span of 12 bases. The CDR3 contains 13 residues. Germline V gene data show CDR1 as LNHDA and CDR2 as SQIVND (reference sequence).

This clonotype has just a few counts. The chain links TRBV2 to TRBJ2-1, with 8 bases lining up with TRBD2. Germline values: CDR1 SNHLY, CDR2 FYNNEI. The V gene end was trimmed by 6 bases and the J gene end by 3 bases; junction bases not matched to a gene: 1. This CDR3 comprises 13 residues. The CDR3: CASRAGGYNEQFF. The CDR3 DNA follows: TGTGCCAGCAGGGCGGGAGGCTACAATGAGCAGTTCTTC.

Many counts were recorded for this clonotype. The J gene is TRBJ2-7, the V gene TRBV20-1; TRBD1 agrees at 9 bases. This CDR3 has 14 residues. J lost 0 bases, V lost 5 bases, and 5 bases had no gene match. Germline V gene lookup returns CDR1 DFQATT and CDR2 SNEGSKA (reference sequence). The CDR3 sequence: CSALDRGNSYEQYF. The CDR3 region has the DNA TGCAGTGCTCTGGACAGGGGAAACTCCTACGAGCAGTACTTC.

The table lists this clonotype with a few counts. J is TRBJ2-6 and V is TRBV7-3, with D perhaps matching TRBD2 (5 bases). This CDR3 comprises 14 residues. CDR1 is SGHTA and CDR2 is FQGTGA in the germline V gene. Trimming left V 8 bases short and J 2 bases short, with 10 bases between. The CDR3 loop reads CASSAAAGANVLTF. Written as DNA, the CDR3 is TGTGCCAGCTCAGCGGCGGCTGGGGCCAACGTCCTGACTTTC.

This clonotype was detected a few times. The J gene is TRBJ1-5, the V gene TRBV20-1; 7 bases line up with TRBD1. Trimming took 3 bases from V and 2 from J; bases not matched to a gene: 13. The CDR3 totals 17 residues. The V gene's germline CDR1 is DFQATT and CDR2 SNEGSKA (reference sequence). CDR3 region: CSASFPPRGQGNQPQHF. CDR3 coding DNA: TGCAGTGCTAGTTTTCCTCCCAGAGGACAGGGCAATCAGCCCCAGCATTTT.